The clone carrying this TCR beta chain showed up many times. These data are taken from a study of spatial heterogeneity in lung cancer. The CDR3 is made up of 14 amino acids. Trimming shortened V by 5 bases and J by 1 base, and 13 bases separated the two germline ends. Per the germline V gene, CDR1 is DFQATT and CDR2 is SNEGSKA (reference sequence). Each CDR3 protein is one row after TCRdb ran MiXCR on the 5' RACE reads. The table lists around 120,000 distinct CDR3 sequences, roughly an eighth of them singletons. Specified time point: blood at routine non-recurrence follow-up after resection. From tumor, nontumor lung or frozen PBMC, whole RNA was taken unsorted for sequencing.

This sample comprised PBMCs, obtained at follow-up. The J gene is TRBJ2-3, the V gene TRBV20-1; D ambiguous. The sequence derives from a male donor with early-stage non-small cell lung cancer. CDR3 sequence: CSAPHLLGTDTQYF. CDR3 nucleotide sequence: TGCAGTGCTCCACACCTCCTGGGCACAGATACGCAGTATTTT.